This record covers a single T cell receptor (beta chain). This entry belongs to a study of CD8 T cells in ankylosing spondylitis. For TCR beta, libraries came from quantitative 5'-RACE with molecular barcodes. TCRdb reprocessed the 5' RACE reads with MiXCR, giving one entry per CDR3 protein. The sample lists 230,000 or so distinct CDR3 sequences, about 20% occurring once. The source of this sequence is a male donor with ankylosing spondylitis or in good health (not recorded which). The sample consisted of blood, either unsorted or a sorted T cell fraction (not recorded which).

Here the CDR3 reads CATQASDTDTQYF. Written as DNA, the CDR3 is TGTGCCACCCAGGCGTCTGACACAGATACGCAGTATTTT. The chain carries TRBV15 and TRBJ2-3; D unresolved. The CDR3 has 13 residues. V was cut by 8 bases and J by 2 bases, with 11 bases left in between. CDR1 and CDR2 (germline): LNHNV, YYDKDF (reference sequence).